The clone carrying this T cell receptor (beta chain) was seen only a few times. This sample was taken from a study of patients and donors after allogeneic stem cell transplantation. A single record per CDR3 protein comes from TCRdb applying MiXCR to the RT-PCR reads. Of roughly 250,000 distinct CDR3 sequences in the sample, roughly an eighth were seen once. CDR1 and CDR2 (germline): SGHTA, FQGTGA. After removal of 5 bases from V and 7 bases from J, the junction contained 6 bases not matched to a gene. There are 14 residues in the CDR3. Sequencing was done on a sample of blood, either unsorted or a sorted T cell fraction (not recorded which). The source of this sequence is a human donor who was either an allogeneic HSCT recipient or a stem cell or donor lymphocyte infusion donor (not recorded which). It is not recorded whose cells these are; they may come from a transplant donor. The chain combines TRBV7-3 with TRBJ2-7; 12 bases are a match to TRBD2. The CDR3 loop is CASSASGGATEQYF. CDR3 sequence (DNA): TGTGCCAGCAGCGCTAGCGGGGGGGCCACGGAGCAGTACTTC.